A single sample gave rise to the 13 T cell receptor beta chains below, sequenced in a study of cytomegalovirus exposure and HLA in healthy donors. Use of 60 Vbeta and 13 Jbeta primers characterized the PCR. Only in-frame clones appear in the TCRdb table, and some are missing; sequencing was by immunoSEQ multiplex PCR. The sample contains under 150,000 clones, about 61% of which appear only once. Sequencing was done on a sample of PBMCs. The receptor source for this set is a man aged 18 to 30 in good health and CMV-seropositive.

The chain links TRBV11-1 to TRBJ2-7; possible D gene TRBD1, 6 bases. Trimming shortened V by 5 bases and J by 6 bases, and 11 bases separated the two germline ends. There are 12 residues in the CDR3. Germline CDR1 SGHAT, CDR2 FQDESV (reference sequence). CDR3 amino acids: CASSAQGIEQYF. DNA for the CDR3: TGTGCCAGCAGCGCACAGGGTATCGAGCAGTACTTC. The variable domain in full, completed from reference TRBV11-1 and TRBJ2-7, reads EAEVAQSPRYKITEKSQAVAFWCDPISGHATLYWYRQILGQGPELLVQFQDESVVDDSQLPKDRFSAERLKGVDSTLKIQPAELGDSAMYLCASSAQGIEQYFGPGTRLTVT.

Only one count was recorded for this clone. The chain links TRBV2 to TRBJ2-5; 14 nucleotides line up with TRBD2. Germline lookup yields CDR1 SNHLY and CDR2 FYNNEI. The CDR3 extends over 17 amino acids. V shed 6 bases, J shed 4 bases, and the junction held 10 bases outside the gene matches. This CDR3 is CASRAQGLAGGRETQYF. The CDR3, as DNA: TGTGCCAGCAGGGCACAAGGACTAGCGGGGGGCAGAGAGACCCAGTACTTC.

The chain couples TRBV19 to TRBJ1-1, with 9 bases fitting TRBD1. CDR1 is LNHDA, CDR2 SQIVND, per germline (reference sequence). Trimming at V came to 5 bases and at J to 4 bases, leaving 11 bases not matched to a gene. This CDR3 spans 16 amino acids. CDR3 residues: CASSYLTGGLFTEAFF. CDR3 nucleotides: TGTGCCAGTAGTTACCTGACAGGGGGGTTGTTCACTGAAGCTTTCTTT. The complete variable domain, with remaining parts taken from reference TRBV19 and TRBJ1-1, reads DGGITQSPKYLFRKEGQNVTLSCEQNLNHDAMYWYRQDPGQGLRLIYYSQIVNDFQKGDIAEGYSVSREKKESFPLTVTSAQKNPTAFYLCASSYLTGGLFTEAFFGQGTRLTVV.

This clone has a single count. V gene TRBV15 combines with J gene TRBJ2-4; TRBD1 might be the D (5 bases). CDR3 length equals 16 residues. Trimming removed 1 base at V and 0 bases at J, with 10 bases between. CDR1 and CDR2 from the germline V gene are LNHNV and YYDKDF (reference sequence). The CDR3 DNA is TGTGCCACCAGCAGAGGCAGGGAAGTAGCCAAAAACATTCAGTACTTC. This encodes CATSRGREVAKNIQYF.

This chain connects TRBV11-3 to TRBJ2-3, with D perhaps matching TRBD1 (6 bases). V dropped 7 bases and J dropped 2 bases, with 16 bases sitting between them. Germline V gives CDR1 SGHNT, CDR2 YENEEA. CDR3 length equals 15 residues. The CDR3 spells CASTAQGFPTDTQYF. For the CDR3, the DNA is TGTGCCAGCACCGCACAGGGCTTCCCCACAGATACGCAGTATTTT. Combining the CDR3 with reference TRBV11-3 and TRBJ2-3 gives the whole variable domain EAGVVQSPRYKIIEKKQPVAFWCNPISGHNTLYWYLQNLGQGPELLIRYENEEAVDDSQLPKDRFSAERLKGVDSTLKIQPAELGDSAVYLCASTAQGFPTDTQYFGPGTRLTVL.

This clone came up once. The chain recombines TRBV4-1 with TRBJ1-6; D not certain. This CDR3 has 12 residues. Germline values: CDR1 MGHRA, CDR2 YSYEKL. V was shortened by 0 bases and J by 9 bases, with 3 bases between the two germline ends. The CDR3 loop reads CASSQERSPLHF. The CDR3 nucleotides are TGCGCCAGCAGCCAAGAGCGTTCACCCCTCCACTTT.

The gene calls are TRBV5-4 and TRBJ2-4; 8 nucleotides match TRBD2. The germline CDR1 and CDR2 sequences are SGHNT and YYREEE (reference sequence). The CDR3 length is 18 residues. Trimming cost V 4 bases and J 7 bases; bases outside gene matches: 19. The CDR3 sequence is CASSPQVSSGGKGNIQYF. In nucleotides, the CDR3 is TGTGCCAGCAGCCCCCAGGTTTCAAGCGGGGGCAAGGGGAACATTCAGTACTTC.

The V gene is TRBV6-6, the J gene TRBJ2-2; TRBD2 might be the D (6 bases). Germline values: CDR1 MNHNY, CDR2 SVGAGI (reference sequence). The CDR3 spans 13 residues. V was shortened by 7 bases and J by 5 bases, with 11 bases between the two germline ends. The chain's CDR3 is CASTGGRTGELFF. The CDR3 nucleotides are TGTGCCAGCACTGGAGGGAGGACCGGGGAGCTGTTTTTT.

This clone was counted only a few times. This chain's CDR3 is CATSRIAGGPETQYF. The CDR3 nucleotides read TGTGCCACCAGCAGGATAGCGGGGGGGCCAGAGACCCAGTACTTC. The rearrangement uses TRBV15 and TRBJ2-5, with 11 bases aligning to TRBD2. V was pared by 3 bases and J by 4 bases, with 4 bases of the junction left unmatched. The V gene's germline CDR1 is LNHNV and CDR2 YYDKDF (reference sequence). This CDR3 contains 15 residues.

CDR3 in amino acids: CASSQLTSSGGMETQYF. DNA of the CDR3: TGTGCCAGCAGCCAGCTTACCTCTAGCGGGGGGATGGAGACCCAGTACTTC. This sequence joins TRBV7-6 and TRBJ2-5; 11 nucleotides agree with TRBD2. Germline V gene data show CDR1 as SGHVS and CDR2 as FNYEAQ. CDR3 size: 17 residues. The J segment lost 5 bases and the V segment lost 5 bases, leaving 13 bases of the junction unmatched. Looking up the rest from reference TRBV7-6 and TRBJ2-5 gives the full variable domain: GAGVSQSPRYKVTKRGQDVALRCDPISGHVSLYWYRQALGQGPEFLTYFNYEAQQDKSGLPNDRFSAERPEGSISTLTIQRTEQRDSAMYRCASSQLTSSGGMETQYFGPGTRLLVL.

The chain carries TRBV5-6 and TRBJ2-7; TRBD1 matches at 8 bases. V lost 2 bases and J lost 0; bases outside the gene matches: 10. CDR1 is SGHDT, CDR2 YYEEEE, per germline. There are 17 residues in the CDR3. The DNA of the CDR3 is TGTGCCAGCAGCTTTTACCAGACAGGGGAAATCTCCTACGAGCAGTACTTC. Translated, it gives CASSFYQTGEISYEQYF.

This clone was seen a single time. This chain connects TRBV7-9 to TRBJ1-4; D is undetermined. The V gene lost 2 bases and the J gene lost 6 bases, with 4 bases spanning the gap. The CDR3 is made up of 12 amino acids. Germline assignment: CDR1 SEHNR and CDR2 FQNEAQ (reference sequence). The CDR3 DNA is TGTGCCAGCAGCTTACCCGATGAAAAACTGTTTTTT. This sequence encodes CASSLPDEKLFF.

The CDR3: CSAQVNTEAFF. The CDR3 DNA sequence: TGCAGTGCCCAGGTGAACACTGAAGCTTTCTTT. The chain employs TRBV20-1 and TRBJ1-1, with D unresolved. Germline lookup yields CDR1 DFQATT and CDR2 SNEGSKA (reference sequence). This CDR3 has 11 amino acids. Trimming left V 6 bases short and J 0 bases short, with 5 bases between.